This T cell receptor (beta chain) was identified in a study of CD8+ T cells in alopecia areata. With V trimmed by 5 bases and J by 3 bases, 3 bases remained unmatched. The length of the CDR3 is 13 residues. The germline V gene has CDR1 SGHAT and CDR2 FQNNGV. In each case, RNA was isolated and then reverse transcribed into cDNA as the sequencing template. TCRdb keeps only in-frame clones here, not all; method: immunoSEQ multiplex PCR. The data hold around 110,000 clones, with about four fifths observed a single time. The sample's treatment: oral pan-JAK inhibitor, 5-10 mg twice daily. Only a few counts were recorded for this clone.

This sample comprised CD8+ T cells sorted from blood, obtained at week 24, from a patient treated with tofacitinib. The clonotype originates from a human donor with alopecia areata. This chain links TRBV11-2 with TRBJ2-5, with TRBD2 identical over 7 bases. The CDR3 spells CASSHTSEETQYF. Here the CDR3 DNA reads TGTGCCAGCAGCCACACTAGCGAAGAGACCCAGTACTTC. Based on the CDR3 plus reference TRBV11-2 and TRBJ2-5, the full variable domain is EAGVAQSPRYKIIEKRQSVAFWCNPISGHATLYWYQQILGQGPKLLIQFQNNGVVDDSQLPKDRFSAERLKGVDSTLKIQPAKLEDSAVYLCASSHTSEETQYFGPGTRLLVL.